This is a list of T cell receptor beta chains from one sample in a study of ipilimumab plus nivolumab after autologous stem cell transplantation. Measured with immunoSEQ multiplex PCR; TCRdb has only the in-frame clones, and not every one. The data contain roughly 16,000 clones, approximately 75% of them singletons. Sequencing used PBMCs, obtained in a trial of ipilimumab plus nivolumab as post-transplant consolidation. All receptors come from a male donor with diffuse large B-cell lymphoma. Each CDR3 is given with its conserved first and last residue. Fields, in order: V gene, clone size, D gene, J gene, CDR3 DNA, CDR3 protein. D genes are given only for firm matches. Clone size is stated in some rows and not others, as once, few, many or a class when expanded.

v_call: TRBV28; clone_size: NA; d_call: NA; j_call: TRBJ2-3; cdr3_nt: TGTGCCAGCAGTTTATTGTGGGCAGAAAGCACAGATACGCAGTATTTT; cdr3_aa: CASSLLWAESTDTQYF
v_call: TRBV19; clone_size: NA; d_call: TRBD1; j_call: TRBJ2-7; cdr3_nt: TGTGCCAGTAGTCGCTTTGGGGACAGCTTATCAGGTTCCTTCGAGCAGTACTTC; cdr3_aa: CASSRFGDSLSGSFEQYF
v_call: TRBV7-2; clone_size: NA; d_call: TRBD2; j_call: TRBJ2-3; cdr3_nt: TGTGCCAGCAGCTTTTATCCTAGCGGGGGGGCGACAGATACGCAGTATTTT; cdr3_aa: CASSFYPSGGATDTQYF
v_call: TRBV9; clone_size: NA; d_call: NA; j_call: TRBJ1-2; cdr3_nt: TGTGCCAGCAGCCCCCAGGGAAACTATGGCTACACCTTC; cdr3_aa: CASSPQGNYGYTF
v_call: TRBV18; clone_size: NA; d_call: NA; j_call: TRBJ1-2; cdr3_nt: TGTGCCAGCTCACCACCGGGGGCAGCAGACTACACCTTC; cdr3_aa: CASSPPGAADYTF
v_call: TRBV5-1; clone_size: NA; d_call: NA; j_call: TRBJ2-7; cdr3_nt: TGCGCCAGCAGCTTGGACAGGGACGAGCAGTACTTC; cdr3_aa: CASSLDRDEQYF
v_call: TRBV6-5; clone_size: NA; d_call: NA; j_call: TRBJ2-3; cdr3_nt: TGTGCCAGCAGTTACCGGGCAGGTGGGAGCACAGATACGCAGTATTTT; cdr3_aa: CASSYRAGGSTDTQYF
v_call: TRBV9; clone_size: few; d_call: NA; j_call: TRBJ2-1; cdr3_nt: TGTGCCAGCGGAAACCTAGGGAGCTCCTACAATGAGCAGTTCTTC; cdr3_aa: CASGNLGSSYNEQFF
v_call: TRBV27; clone_size: NA; d_call: NA; j_call: TRBJ2-7; cdr3_nt: TGTGCCAGCCTGGGACCGTCCTACGAGCAGTACTTC; cdr3_aa: CASLGPSYEQYF
v_call: TRBV5-6; clone_size: once; d_call: NA; j_call: TRBJ1-6; cdr3_nt: TGTGCCAGCACCTTGGGAGGGTATAATTCACCCCTCCACTTT; cdr3_aa: CASTLGGYNSPLHF
v_call: TRBV6-5; clone_size: NA; d_call: NA; j_call: TRBJ2-7; cdr3_nt: TGTGCCAGCGCGAGACAGCTTAATTACGAGCAGTACTTC; cdr3_aa: CASARQLNYEQYF
v_call: TRBV7-7; clone_size: NA; d_call: TRBD2; j_call: TRBJ2-1; cdr3_nt: TGTGCCAGCAGTCCGCAACTAGCGGGAGGGAATGAGCAGTTCTTC; cdr3_aa: CASSPQLAGGNEQFF
v_call: TRBV29-1; clone_size: NA; d_call: NA; j_call: TRBJ2-6; cdr3_nt: TGCAGCGTTGAAAACTTCCCTGGGGCCAACGTCCTGACTTTC; cdr3_aa: CSVENFPGANVLTF
v_call: TRBV9; clone_size: NA; d_call: NA; j_call: TRBJ2-1; cdr3_nt: TGTGCCAGCAGCGGAGGCCTCGCGGGCGATGAGCAGTTCTTC; cdr3_aa: CASSGGLAGDEQFF
v_call: TRBV5-6; clone_size: few; d_call: NA; j_call: TRBJ1-6; cdr3_nt: TGTGCCAGCAGCTTGGGGGGGACATTGAATTCACCCCTCCACTTT; cdr3_aa: CASSLGGTLNSPLHF
v_call: TRBV2; clone_size: NA; d_call: TRBD1; j_call: TRBJ2-7; cdr3_nt: TGTGCCAGCAGTGGGACAGGGGGCTACGAGCAGTACTTC; cdr3_aa: CASSGTGGYEQYF
v_call: TRBV5-8; clone_size: NA; d_call: TRBD1; j_call: TRBJ2-2; cdr3_nt: TGTGCCAGCAGCTTACGGGACAGGCCGAACACCGGGGAGCTGTTTTTT; cdr3_aa: CASSLRDRPNTGELFF
v_call: TRBV7-9; clone_size: NA; d_call: NA; j_call: TRBJ1-3; cdr3_nt: TGTGCCAGCAGCCCATACCCCCACCCCTCTGGAAACACCATATATTTT; cdr3_aa: CASSPYPHPSGNTIYF
v_call: TRBV11-3; clone_size: NA; d_call: NA; j_call: TRBJ2-5; cdr3_nt: TGTGCCAGCAGCTTCCGGGACTTTCAAGAGACCCAGTACTTC; cdr3_aa: CASSFRDFQETQYF
v_call: TRBV7-2; clone_size: NA; d_call: TRBD1; j_call: TRBJ2-7; cdr3_nt: TGTGCCAGCAGCCACCGACAGGGGTACGAGCAGTACTTC; cdr3_aa: CASSHRQGYEQYF
v_call: TRBV4-1; clone_size: NA; d_call: NA; j_call: TRBJ1-1; cdr3_nt: TGCGCCAGCAGCCAAGAAAGGAGTTCGAAAGCTTTCTTT; cdr3_aa: CASSQERSSKAFF
v_call: TRBV30; clone_size: NA; d_call: NA; j_call: TRBJ1-5; cdr3_nt: TGTGCCTGGAGTAAAATGTACAATCAGCCCCAGCATTTT; cdr3_aa: CAWSKMYNQPQHF
v_call: TRBV19; clone_size: NA; d_call: NA; j_call: TRBJ2-1; cdr3_nt: TGTGCCAGTAGCGGAACCTTCTCCTACAATGAGCAGTTCTTC; cdr3_aa: CASSGTFSYNEQFF
v_call: TRBV29-1; clone_size: NA; d_call: NA; j_call: TRBJ1-1; cdr3_nt: TGCAGCGTTGAAGGACAGACCAACACTGAAGCTTTCTTT; cdr3_aa: CSVEGQTNTEAFF
v_call: TRBV7-8; clone_size: NA; d_call: NA; j_call: TRBJ2-6; cdr3_nt: TGTGCCAGCAGCGCTAACCGGTACCCACAAAGTCTGGCCAACGTCCTGACTTTC; cdr3_aa: CASSANRYPQSLANVLTF
v_call: TRBV12-5; clone_size: NA; d_call: NA; j_call: TRBJ2-5; cdr3_nt: TGTGCTAGTGCTCTAGAGACCCAGTACTTC; cdr3_aa: CASALETQYF
v_call: TRBV21-1; clone_size: once; d_call: NA; j_call: TRBJ2-1; cdr3_nt: TGTGCCAGCAGCTCTCCGAGGCATTGGACATCTAATTCTGAGCAGTTCTTC; cdr3_aa: CASSSPRHWTSNSEQFF
v_call: TRBV2; clone_size: NA; d_call: TRBD1; j_call: TRBJ1-5; cdr3_nt: TGTGCCAGCAGTTCACGACAGGGGGGGGGTAGCAATCAGCCCCAGCATTTT; cdr3_aa: CASSSRQGGGSNQPQHF
v_call: TRBV5-4; clone_size: NA; d_call: NA; j_call: TRBJ2-2; cdr3_nt: TGTGCCAGCAGCTTGCGGTCGGGTAACACCGGGGAGCTGTTTTTT; cdr3_aa: CASSLRSGNTGELFF
v_call: TRBV5-4; clone_size: NA; d_call: NA; j_call: TRBJ1-4; cdr3_nt: TGTGCCAGCAGCCCAACCTTAGGGTCTAATGAAAAACTGTTTTTT; cdr3_aa: CASSPTLGSNEKLFF
v_call: TRBV9; clone_size: NA; d_call: TRBD2; j_call: TRBJ2-2; cdr3_nt: TGTGCCAGCAGCGTAGGGCTAAGCGGGAGAGCCGGGGAGCTGTTTTTT; cdr3_aa: CASSVGLSGRAGELFF
v_call: TRBV19; clone_size: NA; d_call: TRBD1; j_call: TRBJ2-7; cdr3_nt: TGTGCCAGTAGTATAGCCCCCCAGGGGGCGCGTTCCTACGAGCAGTACTTC; cdr3_aa: CASSIAPQGARSYEQYF
v_call: TRBV19; clone_size: NA; d_call: TRBD1; j_call: TRBJ1-4; cdr3_nt: TGTGCCAGTAGTACGGGACAGCTCGGGACCGAGAAACTGTTTTTT; cdr3_aa: CASSTGQLGTEKLFF
v_call: TRBV4-1; clone_size: NA; d_call: NA; j_call: TRBJ2-3; cdr3_nt: TGCGCCAGCAGGTCGACGGTTAGCAGGGATACGCAGTATTTT; cdr3_aa: CASRSTVSRDTQYF
v_call: TRBV14; clone_size: NA; d_call: TRBD2; j_call: TRBJ2-1; cdr3_nt: TGTGCCAGCAGCCAAGTATCCGGACTAGCGGGAGGGCTGTACAATGAGCAGTTCTTC; cdr3_aa: CASSQVSGLAGGLYNEQFF
v_call: TRBV10-3; clone_size: few; d_call: TRBD2; j_call: TRBJ2-7; cdr3_nt: TGTGCCATCAGTGAGTCTAGCGGGCCATCCTACGAGCAGTACTTC; cdr3_aa: CAISESSGPSYEQYF
v_call: TRBV19; clone_size: NA; d_call: TRBD2; j_call: TRBJ2-5; cdr3_nt: TGTGCCAGTAGTATAGGGCTAGCGGGGGGGAGTTTTTTGGAAGAGACCCAGTACTTC; cdr3_aa: CASSIGLAGGSFLEETQYF
v_call: TRBV9; clone_size: medium-sized; d_call: NA; j_call: TRBJ1-2; cdr3_nt: TGTGCCAGCAGCCCCCCTTTGGGTCGGGGCGGCTACACCTTC; cdr3_aa: CASSPPLGRGGYTF
v_call: TRBV7-2; clone_size: NA; d_call: NA; j_call: TRBJ1-2; cdr3_nt: TGTGCCAGCAGCTTAGAGGTCGTGGTTGGAGGTGGCTACACCTTC; cdr3_aa: CASSLEVVVGGGYTF
v_call: TRBV7-2; clone_size: NA; d_call: TRBD1; j_call: TRBJ1-1; cdr3_nt: TGTGCCAGCAGCCCAGGGTCAGGGGGCTGGACTGAAGCTTTCTTT; cdr3_aa: CASSPGSGGWTEAFF
v_call: TRBV7-9; clone_size: once; d_call: NA; j_call: TRBJ1-5; cdr3_nt: TGTGCCAGCAGCTCTAGCAGGGCCGTCAATCAGCCCCAGCATTTT; cdr3_aa: CASSSSRAVNQPQHF
v_call: TRBV13; clone_size: large; d_call: TRBD1; j_call: TRBJ2-7; cdr3_nt: TGTGCCAGCAGCTCGACAGGGTTGGACGAGCAGTACTTC; cdr3_aa: CASSSTGLDEQYF
v_call: TRBV29-1; clone_size: NA; d_call: NA; j_call: TRBJ2-1; cdr3_nt: TGCAGCGTCGGAGCAGGGGTCTCCTACAATGAGCAGTTCTTC; cdr3_aa: CSVGAGVSYNEQFF
v_call: TRBV6-5; clone_size: NA; d_call: NA; j_call: TRBJ2-1; cdr3_nt: TGTGCCTCGGGGCAGGGTTTCAATGAGCAGTTCTTC; cdr3_aa: CASGQGFNEQFF
v_call: TRBV27; clone_size: NA; d_call: TRBD1; j_call: TRBJ2-7; cdr3_nt: TGTGCCAGCAGTCCTGGGACAGTAAGCCCATACGAGCAGTACTTC; cdr3_aa: CASSPGTVSPYEQYF
v_call: TRBV5-1; clone_size: once; d_call: TRBD2; j_call: TRBJ2-1; cdr3_nt: TGCGCCAGCAGCCGCGGCGGGGGGCAGAGGAATGAGCAGTTCTTC; cdr3_aa: CASSRGGGQRNEQFF
v_call: TRBV19; clone_size: NA; d_call: NA; j_call: TRBJ2-7; cdr3_nt: TGTGCCATTTTCCTAGGGTGGCAGGGAGCCTACGAGCAGTACTTC; cdr3_aa: CAIFLGWQGAYEQYF
v_call: TRBV30; clone_size: NA; d_call: NA; j_call: TRBJ2-3; cdr3_nt: TGTGCCTGGAGTAGAGCAGATACGCAGTATTTT; cdr3_aa: CAWSRADTQYF